This T cell receptor beta chain was obtained from a study of blood T cells in healthy people across ages. Study findings and constraints: The donors' CMV status was not determined, possibly confounding changes in expanded clonotypes.

Combining a sample-barcoded 5' primer with a J-beta primer mix, a second PCR ran for roughly 7 to 11 cycles. Every molecule of cDNA carried a tag from a template-switch adaptor with 12 random nucleotides. Every sample returned 2.5 million or more CDR3-containing paired-end reads. MiXCR, applied by TCRdb to the 5' RACE reads, yields one record per CDR3 protein. The repertoire has hundreds of thousands of distinct CDR3 sequences, around 43% of them found once; the top ten carry around 30%. Notes on this clonotype: Its target is unknown.

Samples had at least 7 million PBMCs isolated from them. The material sequenced was blood. The receptor's source is a man aged 80 or over in good health.

The CDR3, as DNA: TGCGCCAGCAGTGAGACTAGCGGGAGTCAAGAGACCCAGTACTTC. Translating it yields CASSETSGSQETQYF. This rearrangement joins TRBV10-1 to TRBJ2-5; the match to TRBD2 covers 11 bases. The CDR3 spans 15 residues. The V gene's germline CDR1 is WNHNN and CDR2 SYGVQD (reference sequence). J lost 2 bases, V lost 2 bases, and 1 base had no gene match.